The rows below give T cell receptor beta chains drawn from one sample of a study of blood T cell repertoires in COVID-19. Method: immunoSEQ multiplex PCR; TCRdb's copy keeps in-frame clones and lacks some. The sample holds approximately 500,000 clones, more than 75% seen once. What was sequenced was PBMCs or T cells enriched from blood (not recorded which). The origin of the receptors is a woman aged 40 to 50 who had recovered from COVID-19. Both conserved end residues are trimmed from each CDR3.

CDR3aa: ASSPREKNTIY
v_gene: TRBV7-2
len: 11
j_gene: TRBJ1-3

CDR3aa: ASSADRDSYEQY
v_gene: TRBV5-1
len: 12
j_gene: TRBJ2-7

CDR3aa: ASSQTRTFKGDGYT
v_gene: TRBV4-3
len: 14
j_gene: TRBJ1-2

CDR3aa: ASSLGQGNTEAF
v_gene: TRBV7-6
len: 12
j_gene: TRBJ1-1

CDR3aa: ASKIRANRDTEAF
v_gene: TRBV19
len: 13
j_gene: TRBJ1-1

CDR3aa: ASSFLAGAGAEAF
v_gene: TRBV7-2
len: 13
j_gene: TRBJ1-1

CDR3aa: ASSNFRDLNTEAF
v_gene: TRBV13
len: 13
j_gene: TRBJ1-1

CDR3aa: ASSQPLTGGTYGYT
v_gene: TRBV3-1/TRBV3-2
len: 14
j_gene: TRBJ1-2

CDR3aa: ATSGGTGVGENYGYT
v_gene: TRBV24-1
len: 15
j_gene: TRBJ1-2

CDR3aa: ASRGRGSYNEQF
v_gene: TRBV5-1
len: 12
j_gene: TRBJ2-1

CDR3aa: ASSPPTALKLF
v_gene: TRBV18
len: 11
j_gene: TRBJ1-4

CDR3aa: ATSSLDSPSTDTQY
v_gene: TRBV24-1
len: 14
j_gene: TRBJ2-3

CDR3aa: ASSLRNHRMNTEAF
v_gene: TRBV7-8
len: 14
j_gene: TRBJ1-1

CDR3aa: ASSGLEGNTEAF
v_gene: TRBV25-1
len: 12
j_gene: TRBJ1-1

CDR3aa: ASSAVDEQF
v_gene: TRBV2
len: 9
j_gene: TRBJ2-1

CDR3aa: ASSESYGGRQGASYGYT
v_gene: TRBV6-1
len: 17
j_gene: TRBJ1-2

CDR3aa: ASSQQGGNTEAF
v_gene: TRBV13
len: 12
j_gene: TRBJ1-1

CDR3aa: AISSGQGNTEAF
v_gene: TRBV10-3
len: 12
j_gene: TRBJ1-1

CDR3aa: ASSLSAGAYNEQF
v_gene: TRBV5-5
len: 13
j_gene: TRBJ2-1

CDR3aa: ASSRQGTNYGYT
v_gene: TRBV2
len: 12
j_gene: TRBJ1-2

CDR3aa: ASSLRGRRSGANVLT
v_gene: TRBV18
len: 15
j_gene: TRBJ2-6

CDR3aa: ASSLGTGVVGEQF
v_gene: TRBV5-4
len: 13
j_gene: TRBJ2-1

CDR3aa: SVDIQGTNEKLF
v_gene: TRBV29-1
len: 12
j_gene: TRBJ1-4

CDR3aa: AISKTGDSTDTQY
v_gene: TRBV10-3
len: 13
j_gene: TRBJ2-3

CDR3aa: ASSPGLSNYGYT
v_gene: TRBV2
len: 12
j_gene: TRBJ1-2

CDR3aa: ASSPWTRQLNRGNTEAF
v_gene: TRBV27
len: 17
j_gene: TRBJ1-1

CDR3aa: ASSLFRVATGELF
v_gene: TRBV5-8
len: 13
j_gene: TRBJ2-2

CDR3aa: ASSPRATGGYGYT
v_gene: TRBV3-1/TRBV3-2
len: 13
j_gene: TRBJ1-2

CDR3aa: ASRPGQNYGYT
v_gene: TRBV12-3/TRBV12-4
len: 11
j_gene: TRBJ1-2

CDR3aa: ASSVEGRFAGVLDTQY
v_gene: TRBV9
len: 16
j_gene: TRBJ2-3

CDR3aa: ASSRATGQGAGYGYT
v_gene: TRBV7-9
len: 15
j_gene: TRBJ1-2

CDR3aa: ASGILAGVSTDTQY
v_gene: TRBV19
len: 14
j_gene: TRBJ2-3

CDR3aa: ASSLTGFGTTMTLYGYT
v_gene: TRBV5-1
len: 17
j_gene: TRBJ1-2

CDR3aa: ASSPRDQGGRT
v_gene: TRBV5-6
len: 11
j_gene: TRBJ1-2

CDR3aa: ASRKLRPGGNEQF
v_gene: TRBV5-8
len: 13
j_gene: TRBJ2-1

CDR3aa: SAGGARTEAF
v_gene: TRBV29-1
len: 10
j_gene: TRBJ1-1

CDR3aa: ASSYTAGAGEQY
v_gene: TRBV6-6
len: 12
j_gene: TRBJ2-7

CDR3aa: ASSQPGQPQH
v_gene: TRBV4-1
len: 10
j_gene: TRBJ1-5

CDR3aa: ASSLAGTGGRAKNIQY
v_gene: TRBV7-9
len: 16
j_gene: TRBJ2-4

CDR3aa: ASSRTAAPNTEAF
v_gene: TRBV7-9
len: 13
j_gene: TRBJ1-1

CDR3aa: ASSFWGAGAGYEQY
v_gene: TRBV5-6
len: 14
j_gene: TRBJ2-7

CDR3aa: ASSPPGGANTEAF
v_gene: TRBV5-1
len: 13
j_gene: TRBJ1-1

CDR3aa: ASSLALAGGFEQF
v_gene: TRBV7-2
len: 13
j_gene: TRBJ2-1

CDR3aa: ASSAPTGWQYNEQF
v_gene: TRBV7-9
len: 14
j_gene: TRBJ2-1

CDR3aa: ASRPGQGALAF
v_gene: TRBV12-3/TRBV12-4
len: 11
j_gene: TRBJ1-1

CDR3aa: ASSPVKDRGAVQPQH
v_gene: TRBV5-8
len: 15
j_gene: TRBJ1-5

CDR3aa: ASSPGGRGHEKLF
v_gene: TRBV27
len: 13
j_gene: TRBJ1-4

CDR3aa: ASRSGTTTYNEQF
v_gene: TRBV25-1
len: 13
j_gene: TRBJ2-1

CDR3aa: ATSDLGTSGKETQY
v_gene: TRBV24-1
len: 14
j_gene: TRBJ2-5

CDR3aa: ASSFGQAQPQH
v_gene: TRBV10-2
len: 11
j_gene: TRBJ1-5

CDR3aa: ASSPLRGTQY
v_gene: TRBV18
len: 10
j_gene: TRBJ2-5

CDR3aa: ASSLYGEPGNTIY
v_gene: TRBV13
len: 13
j_gene: TRBJ1-3

CDR3aa: ASSQQGNGDYGYT
v_gene: TRBV4-1
len: 13
j_gene: TRBJ1-2

CDR3aa: ASSLVLAGGYEQY
v_gene: TRBV7-8
len: 13
j_gene: TRBJ2-7

CDR3aa: ASSLDGGTRVLDEQY
v_gene: TRBV11-3
len: 15
j_gene: TRBJ2-7

CDR3aa: ASSGHKGGIYNSPLH
v_gene: TRBV3-1/TRBV3-2
len: 15
j_gene: TRBJ1-6

CDR3aa: ASSQDRESTYEQY
v_gene: TRBV4-3
len: 13
j_gene: TRBJ2-7

CDR3aa: ASSLYPGETQY
v_gene: TRBV12-3/TRBV12-4
len: 11
j_gene: TRBJ2-5

CDR3aa: ASSVDPGTSGRALYEQY
v_gene: TRBV9
len: 17
j_gene: TRBJ2-7

CDR3aa: ASSQDRGLYGYT
v_gene: TRBV4-2
len: 12
j_gene: TRBJ1-2